Each of the 5 T cell receptor beta chains below was sequenced from the same sample in a study of OX40 agonist ivuxolimab in advanced cancers. Measured with immunoSEQ multiplex PCR; TCRdb has only the in-frame clones, and not every one. The sample yields under 75,000 clones, about 86% seen once. The sequencing used CD4+ or CD8+ T cells sorted from blood, collected in a trial of the OX40 agonist ivuxolimab. The source of these receptors is an adult with an advanced solid tumor such as melanoma, head and neck, liver or kidney cancer.

The J gene is TRBJ1-3, the V gene TRBV5-5; D unresolved. Germline V lookup: CDR1 SGHKS, CDR2 YYEKEE (reference sequence). V was trimmed by 3 bases and J by 0 bases, leaving 10 bases between them. This CDR3 has 15 residues. Written as DNA, the CDR3 is TGTGCCAGCAGCTATACATCGGCCTCTGGAAACACCATATATTTT. This codes for CASSYTSASGNTIYF.

The chain links TRBV7-2 to TRBJ2-2; maybe TRBD2 (5 bases). The V gene's germline CDR1 is SGHTA and CDR2 FQGNSA. There are 14 residues in the CDR3. V dropped 6 bases and J dropped 2 bases, with 10 bases sitting between them. CDR3 DNA sequence: TGTGCCAGCAGGAGGGCGGCCAACACCGGGGAGCTGTTTTTT. It is translated as CASRRAANTGELFF.

This clone has a single count. The V gene is TRBV6-5, the J gene TRBJ2-1; D could derive from TRBD1 or TRBD2 (5 bases each). The CDR3 runs to 15 residues. Trimming pared 2 bases from V and 0 bases from J, leaving 8 bases between. Germline CDR1 and CDR2: MNHEY and SVGAGI. In DNA form, the CDR3 reads TGTGCCAGCAGTTACAAGGGGAGCTCCTACAATGAGCAGTTCTTC. Translation gives CASSYKGSSYNEQFF.

The rearrangement links TRBV7-8 to TRBJ1-2; 7 nucleotides agree with TRBD1. V shed 5 bases and J 4 bases; nucleotides not matched to a gene: 7. The germline gives CDR1 SGHVS, CDR2 FQNEAQ. The CDR3 has 14 amino acids. For the CDR3, the DNA is TGTGCCAGCAGCCAAAGGGACAGTTCCTATGGCTACACCTTC. Translated, it gives CASSQRDSSYGYTF.

This clone was detected only once. This chain links TRBV30 with TRBJ2-7; tentatively, D is TRBD1 (6 bases). CDR1 GTSNPN and CDR2 SVGIG come from the germline V gene (reference sequence). CDR3 length: 13 amino acids. With 3 bases removed from V and 0 bases from J, the gap between germline ends came to 9 bases. The CDR3: CAWRGAGSYEQYF. The CDR3 DNA reads as TGTGCCTGGAGGGGGGCTGGCTCCTACGAGCAGTACTTC.